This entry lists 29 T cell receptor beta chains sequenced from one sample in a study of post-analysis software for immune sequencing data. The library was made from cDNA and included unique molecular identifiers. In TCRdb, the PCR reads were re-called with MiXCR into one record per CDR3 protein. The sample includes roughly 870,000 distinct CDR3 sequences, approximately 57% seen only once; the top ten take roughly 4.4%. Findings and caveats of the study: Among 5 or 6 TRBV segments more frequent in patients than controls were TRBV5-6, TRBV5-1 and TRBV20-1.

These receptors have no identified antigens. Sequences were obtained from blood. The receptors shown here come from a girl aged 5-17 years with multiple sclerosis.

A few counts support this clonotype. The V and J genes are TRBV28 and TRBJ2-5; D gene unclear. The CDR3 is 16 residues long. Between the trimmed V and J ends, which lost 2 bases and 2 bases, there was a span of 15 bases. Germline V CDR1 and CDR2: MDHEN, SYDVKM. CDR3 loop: CASSLVSAALQETQYF. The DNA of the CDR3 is TGTGCCAGCAGTTTAGTTTCTGCAGCTTTACAAGAGACCCAGTACTTC.

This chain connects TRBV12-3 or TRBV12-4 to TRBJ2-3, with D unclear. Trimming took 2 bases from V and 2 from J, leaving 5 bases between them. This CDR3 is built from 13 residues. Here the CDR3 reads CASSLPYTDTQYF. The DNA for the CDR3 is TGTGCCAGCAGTTTACCCTACACAGATACGCAGTATTTT.

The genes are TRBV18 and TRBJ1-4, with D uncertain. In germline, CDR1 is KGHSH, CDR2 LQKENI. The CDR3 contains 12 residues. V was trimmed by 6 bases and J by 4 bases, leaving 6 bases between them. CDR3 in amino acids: CASSPDNEKLFF. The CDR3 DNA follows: TGTGCCAGCTCGCCAGATAATGAAAAACTGTTTTTT.

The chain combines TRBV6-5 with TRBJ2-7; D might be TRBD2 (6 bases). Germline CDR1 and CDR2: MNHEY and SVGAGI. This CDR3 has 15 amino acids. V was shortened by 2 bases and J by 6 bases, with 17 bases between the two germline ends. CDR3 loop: CASSYQGLRGGEQYF. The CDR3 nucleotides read TGTGCCAGCAGTTACCAGGGACTCCGAGGCGGCGAGCAGTACTTC.

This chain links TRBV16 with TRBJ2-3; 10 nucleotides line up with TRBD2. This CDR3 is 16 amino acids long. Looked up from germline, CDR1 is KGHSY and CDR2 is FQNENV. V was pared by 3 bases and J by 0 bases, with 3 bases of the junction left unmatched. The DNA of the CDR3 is TGTGCCAGCAGCCAGCTAGCGGGAGCTAGCACAGATACGCAGTATTTT. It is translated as CASSQLAGASTDTQYF.

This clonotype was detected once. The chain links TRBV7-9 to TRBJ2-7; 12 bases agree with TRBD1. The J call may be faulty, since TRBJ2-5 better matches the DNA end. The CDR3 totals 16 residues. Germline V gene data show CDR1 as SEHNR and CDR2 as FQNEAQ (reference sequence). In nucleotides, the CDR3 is TGTGCCAGCAGCCCCGGGACAGGGGGCTTTAGGGAGACCCAGTACTTC. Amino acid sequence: CASSPGTGGFRETQYF.

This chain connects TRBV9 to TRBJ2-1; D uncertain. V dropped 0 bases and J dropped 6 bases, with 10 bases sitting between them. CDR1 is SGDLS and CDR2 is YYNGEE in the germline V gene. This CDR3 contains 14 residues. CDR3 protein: CASSVGHLFNEQFF. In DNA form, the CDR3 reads TGTGCCAGCAGCGTAGGGCACCTATTCAATGAGCAGTTCTTC.

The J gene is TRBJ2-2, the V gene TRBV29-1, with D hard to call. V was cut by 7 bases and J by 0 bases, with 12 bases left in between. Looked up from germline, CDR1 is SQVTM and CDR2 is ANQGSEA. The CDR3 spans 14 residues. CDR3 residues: CSAAEQANTGELFF. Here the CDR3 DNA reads TGCAGCGCGGCCGAGCAAGCGAACACCGGGGAGCTGTTTTTT.

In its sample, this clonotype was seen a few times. Here the CDR3 reads CASSLGGTRGETQYF. The CDR3 DNA is TGCGCCAGCAGCTTGGGGGGCACAAGGGGGGAGACCCAGTACTTC. The chain combines TRBV5-1 with TRBJ2-5, with TRBD1 as a possible D gene (6 bases). The CDR3 covers 15 residues. The germline CDR1 and CDR2 sequences are SGHRS and YFSETQ. Trimming stripped 0 bases from V and 5 bases from J, with 14 bases between.

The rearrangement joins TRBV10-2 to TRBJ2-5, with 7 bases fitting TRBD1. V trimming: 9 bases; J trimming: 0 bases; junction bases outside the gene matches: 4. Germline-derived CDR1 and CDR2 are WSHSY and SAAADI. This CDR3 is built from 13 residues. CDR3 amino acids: CASLGTDQETQYF. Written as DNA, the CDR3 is TGCGCCAGTCTTGGGACAGACCAAGAGACCCAGTACTTC.

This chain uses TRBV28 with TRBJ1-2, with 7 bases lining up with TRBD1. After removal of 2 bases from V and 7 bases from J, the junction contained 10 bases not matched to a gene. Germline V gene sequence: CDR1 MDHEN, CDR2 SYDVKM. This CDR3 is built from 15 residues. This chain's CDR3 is CASSLEQGSVAGYTF. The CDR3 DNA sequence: TGTGCCAGCAGTTTAGAACAGGGGTCAGTGGCTGGCTACACCTTC.

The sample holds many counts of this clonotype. This CDR3 is CSARRGDMNTEAFF. In DNA, the CDR3 is TGCAGTGCTAGGAGGGGGGACATGAACACTGAAGCTTTCTTT. The chain uses TRBV20-1 and TRBJ1-1; the D gene is possibly TRBD1 (6 bases). CDR3 length: 14 residues. Germline CDR1 reads DFQATT; CDR2 reads SNEGSKA (reference sequence). The ends were cut back, 3 bases at V and 0 bases at J, with 11 bases in the middle.

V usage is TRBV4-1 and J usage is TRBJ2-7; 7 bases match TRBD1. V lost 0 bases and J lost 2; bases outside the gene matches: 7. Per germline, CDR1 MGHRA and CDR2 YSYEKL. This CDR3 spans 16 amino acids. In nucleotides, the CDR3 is TGCGCCAGCAGCCAAGAACCGGACAGGTCTGCCTACGAGCAGTACTTC. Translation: CASSQEPDRSAYEQYF.

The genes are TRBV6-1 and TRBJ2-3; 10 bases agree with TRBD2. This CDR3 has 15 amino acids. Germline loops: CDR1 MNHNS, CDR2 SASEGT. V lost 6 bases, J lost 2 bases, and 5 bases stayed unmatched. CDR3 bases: TGTGCCAGCAGGAAGCGGGGGGGGAACACAGATACGCAGTATTTT. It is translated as CASRKRGGNTDTQYF.

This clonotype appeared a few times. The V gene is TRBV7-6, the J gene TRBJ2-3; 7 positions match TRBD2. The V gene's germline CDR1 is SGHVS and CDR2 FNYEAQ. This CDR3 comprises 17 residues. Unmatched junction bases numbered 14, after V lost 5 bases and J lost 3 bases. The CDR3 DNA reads TGTGCCAGCAGCGGAGGTCTTAGGCGGGGGAGTACAGATACGCAGTATTTT. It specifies CASSGGLRRGSTDTQYF.

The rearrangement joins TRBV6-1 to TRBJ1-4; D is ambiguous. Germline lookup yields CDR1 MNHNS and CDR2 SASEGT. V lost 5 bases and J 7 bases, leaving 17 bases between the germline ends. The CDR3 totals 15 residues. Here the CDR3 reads CASSQVGGRGEKLFF. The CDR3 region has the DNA TGTGCCAGCAGTCAGGTTGGAGGCCGGGGTGAAAAACTGTTTTTT.

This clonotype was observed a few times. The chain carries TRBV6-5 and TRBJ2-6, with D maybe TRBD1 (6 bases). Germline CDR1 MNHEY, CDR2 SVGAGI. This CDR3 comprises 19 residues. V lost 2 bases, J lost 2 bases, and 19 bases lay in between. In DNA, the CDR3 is TGTGCCAGCAGTTACCTTGGACAGCGTCCCCCACCTGGGGCCAACGTCCTGACTTTC. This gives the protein CASSYLGQRPPPGANVLTF.

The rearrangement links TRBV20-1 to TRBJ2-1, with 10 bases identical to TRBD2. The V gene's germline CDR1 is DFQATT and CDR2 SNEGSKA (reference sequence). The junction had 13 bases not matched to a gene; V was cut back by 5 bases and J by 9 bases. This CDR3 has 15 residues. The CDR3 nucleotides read TGCAGTGCTGGAGGGGCACTAGCGGGATTGGGTGAGCAGTTCTTC. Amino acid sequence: CSAGGALAGLGEQFF.

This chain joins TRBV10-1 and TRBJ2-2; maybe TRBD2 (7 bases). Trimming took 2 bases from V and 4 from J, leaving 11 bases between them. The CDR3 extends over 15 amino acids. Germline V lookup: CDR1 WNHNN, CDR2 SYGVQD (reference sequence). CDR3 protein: CASSERGAGTGELFF. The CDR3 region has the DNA TGCGCCAGCAGTGAGCGGGGGGCGGGCACCGGGGAGCTGTTTTTT.

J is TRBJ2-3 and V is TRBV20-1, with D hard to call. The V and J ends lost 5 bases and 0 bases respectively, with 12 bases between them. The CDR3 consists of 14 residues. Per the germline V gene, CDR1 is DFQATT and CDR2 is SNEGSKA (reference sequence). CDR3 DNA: TGCAGTGCTTTCCCTATTACTAGCACAGATACGCAGTATTTT. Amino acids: CSAFPITSTDTQYF.

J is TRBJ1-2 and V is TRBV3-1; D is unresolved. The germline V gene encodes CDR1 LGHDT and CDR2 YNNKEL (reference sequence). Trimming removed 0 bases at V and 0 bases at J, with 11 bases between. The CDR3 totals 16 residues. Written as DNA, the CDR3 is TGTGCCAGCAGCCAAGAGGCCATACATCCTAACTATGGCTACACCTTC. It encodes CASSQEAIHPNYGYTF. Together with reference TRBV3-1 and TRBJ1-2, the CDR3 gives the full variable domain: DTAVSQTPKYLVTQMGNDKSIKCEQNLGHDTMYWYKQDSKKFLKIMFSYNNKELIINETVPNRFSPKSPDKAHLNLHINSLELGDSAVYFCASSQEAIHPNYGYTFGSGTRLTVV.

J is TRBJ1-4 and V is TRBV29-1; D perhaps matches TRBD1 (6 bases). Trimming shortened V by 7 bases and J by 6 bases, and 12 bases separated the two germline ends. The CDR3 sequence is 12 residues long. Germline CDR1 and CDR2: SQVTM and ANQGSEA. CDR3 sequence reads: CSAETGYEKLFF. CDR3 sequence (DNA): TGCAGCGCCGAAACAGGGTATGAAAAACTGTTTTTT.

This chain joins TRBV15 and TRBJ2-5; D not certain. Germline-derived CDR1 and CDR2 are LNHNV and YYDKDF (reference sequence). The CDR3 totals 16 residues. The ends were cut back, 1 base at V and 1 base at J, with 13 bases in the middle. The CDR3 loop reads CATSRVGPRVQETQYF. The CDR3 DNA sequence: TGTGCCACCAGCAGAGTGGGCCCTAGGGTCCAAGAGACCCAGTACTTC.

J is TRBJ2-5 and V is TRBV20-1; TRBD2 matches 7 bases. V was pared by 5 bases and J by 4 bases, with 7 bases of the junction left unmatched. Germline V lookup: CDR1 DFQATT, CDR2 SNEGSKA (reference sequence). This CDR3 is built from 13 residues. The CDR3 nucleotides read TGCAGTGCTGCAGCGGGGAGTTCAGAGACCCAGTACTTC. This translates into CSAAAGSSETQYF.

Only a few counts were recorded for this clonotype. CDR3 sequence (DNA): TGTGCCAGCAGCTCCCGCCGGACAGGGGGCTATGGCTACACCTTC. Encoded protein: CASSSRRTGGYGYTF. The rearrangement links TRBV3-1 to TRBJ1-2; 10 nucleotides line up with TRBD1. The V and J ends lost 5 bases and 4 bases, in that order; junction bases with no gene match: 7. Germline V gene data show CDR1 as LGHDT and CDR2 as YNNKEL (reference sequence). CDR3 size: 15 residues.

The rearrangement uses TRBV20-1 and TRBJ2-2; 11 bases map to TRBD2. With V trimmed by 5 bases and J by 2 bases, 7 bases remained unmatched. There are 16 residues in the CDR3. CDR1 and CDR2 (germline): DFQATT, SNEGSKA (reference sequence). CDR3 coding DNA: TGCAGTGCTCCACTAGCGGGGGACCTTAACACCGGGGAGCTGTTTTTT. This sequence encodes CSAPLAGDLNTGELFF.

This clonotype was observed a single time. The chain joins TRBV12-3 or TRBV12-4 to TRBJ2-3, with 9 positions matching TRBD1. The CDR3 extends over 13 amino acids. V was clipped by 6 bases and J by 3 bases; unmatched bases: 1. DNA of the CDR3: TGTGCCAGCAGACAGGGGGCAACAGATACGCAGTATTTT. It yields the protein CASRQGATDTQYF.

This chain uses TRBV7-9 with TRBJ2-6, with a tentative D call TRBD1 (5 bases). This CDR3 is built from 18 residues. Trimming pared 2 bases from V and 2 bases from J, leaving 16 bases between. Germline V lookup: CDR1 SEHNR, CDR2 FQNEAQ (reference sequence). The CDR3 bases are TGTGCCAGCAGCTTACAGAACAGGCGCTATACTGGGGCCAACGTCCTGACTTTC. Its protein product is CASSLQNRRYTGANVLTF. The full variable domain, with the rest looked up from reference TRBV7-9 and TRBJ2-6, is DTGVSQNPRHKITKRGQNVTFRCDPISEHNRLYWYRQTLGQGPEFLTYFQNEAQLEKSRLLSDRFSAERPKGSFSTLEIQRTEQGDSAMYLCASSLQNRRYTGANVLTFGAGSRLTVL.

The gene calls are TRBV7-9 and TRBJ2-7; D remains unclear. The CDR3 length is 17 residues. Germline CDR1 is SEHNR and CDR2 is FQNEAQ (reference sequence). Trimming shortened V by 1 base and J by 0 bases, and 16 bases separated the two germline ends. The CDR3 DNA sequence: TGTGCCAGCAGCTTAGGAGTCGGCGGTTGGGGCTCCTACGAGCAGTACTTC. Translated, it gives CASSLGVGGWGSYEQYF.